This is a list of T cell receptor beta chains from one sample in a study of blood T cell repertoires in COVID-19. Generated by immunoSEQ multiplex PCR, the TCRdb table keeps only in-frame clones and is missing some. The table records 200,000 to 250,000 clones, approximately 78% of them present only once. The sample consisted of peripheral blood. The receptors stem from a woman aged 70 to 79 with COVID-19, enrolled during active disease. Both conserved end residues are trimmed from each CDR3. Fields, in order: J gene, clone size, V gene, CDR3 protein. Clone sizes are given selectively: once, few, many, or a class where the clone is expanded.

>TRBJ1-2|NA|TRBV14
ASSQRGSRRNYGYT
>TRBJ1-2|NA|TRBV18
ASSPALGQGGYGYT
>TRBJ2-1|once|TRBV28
ASSWGGLASKPF
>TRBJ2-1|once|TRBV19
ASSMGTEYNEQF
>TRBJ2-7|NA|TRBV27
ASSASSYEQY
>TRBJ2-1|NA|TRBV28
ASRFSGSSYNEQF
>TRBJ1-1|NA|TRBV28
ASSPLHPNVAF
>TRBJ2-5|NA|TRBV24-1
ATSDRYSLETQY
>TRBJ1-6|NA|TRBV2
ASSKQGVDNSPLH
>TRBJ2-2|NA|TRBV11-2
ARQGYTNTGELF
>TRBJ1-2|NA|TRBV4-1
ASRQGQALNYGYT
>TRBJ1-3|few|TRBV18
ASSEANGNTIY
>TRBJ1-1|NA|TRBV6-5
ASTPIQPGTDAF
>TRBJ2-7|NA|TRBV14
ASSQDMEEVQY
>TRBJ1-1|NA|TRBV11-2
ASAPPGGTEAF
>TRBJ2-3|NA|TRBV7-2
ASSSRSGDTQY
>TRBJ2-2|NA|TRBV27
ASSPPGLPNTGELF
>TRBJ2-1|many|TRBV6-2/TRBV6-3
ASSYKWEGNNEQF
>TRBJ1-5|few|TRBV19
ASSRDSFNSNQPQH
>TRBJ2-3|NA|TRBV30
AWSVPGADTQY